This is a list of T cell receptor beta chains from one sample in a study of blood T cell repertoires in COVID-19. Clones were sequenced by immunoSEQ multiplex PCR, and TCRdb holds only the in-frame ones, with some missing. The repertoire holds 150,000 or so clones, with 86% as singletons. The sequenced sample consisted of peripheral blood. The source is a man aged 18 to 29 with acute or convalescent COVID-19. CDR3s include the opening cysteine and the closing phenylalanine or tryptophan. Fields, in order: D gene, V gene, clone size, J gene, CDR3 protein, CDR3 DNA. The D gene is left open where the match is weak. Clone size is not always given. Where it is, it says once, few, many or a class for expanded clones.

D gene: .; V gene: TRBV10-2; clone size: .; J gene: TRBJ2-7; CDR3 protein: CASSVFSDEQYF; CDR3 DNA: TGCGCCAGCAGTGTATTCAGTGACGAGCAGTACTTC
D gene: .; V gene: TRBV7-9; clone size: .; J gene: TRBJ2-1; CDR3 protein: CASSLVGTGTRNEQFF; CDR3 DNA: TGTGCCAGCAGCTTAGTCGGGACAGGGACTAGGAATGAGCAGTTCTTC
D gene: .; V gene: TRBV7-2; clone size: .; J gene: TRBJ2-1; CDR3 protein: CASSATGGPQSSEQFF; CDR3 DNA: TGTGCCAGCAGCGCTACCGGGGGGCCGCAGAGTAGTGAGCAGTTCTTC
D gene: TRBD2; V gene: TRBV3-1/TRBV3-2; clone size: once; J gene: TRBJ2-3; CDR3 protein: CASSLPRGGSTDTQYF; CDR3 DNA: TGTGCCAGCAGCCTACCGCGGGGGGGCAGCACAGATACGCAGTATTTT
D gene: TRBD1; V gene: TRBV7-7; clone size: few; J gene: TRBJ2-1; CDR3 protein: CASSADRVTYNEQFF; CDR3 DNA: TGTGCCAGCAGCGCGGACAGGGTCACCTACAATGAGCAGTTCTTC
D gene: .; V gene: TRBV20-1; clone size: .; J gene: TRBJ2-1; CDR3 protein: CSASWQGRFNEQFF; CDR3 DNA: TGCAGTGCTAGTTGGCAGGGGAGATTCAATGAGCAGTTCTTC
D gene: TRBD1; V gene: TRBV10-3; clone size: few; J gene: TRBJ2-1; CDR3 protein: CAIADRGHLGNNEQFF; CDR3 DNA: TGTGCCATAGCGGACAGGGGACACCTCGGTAACAATGAGCAGTTCTTC
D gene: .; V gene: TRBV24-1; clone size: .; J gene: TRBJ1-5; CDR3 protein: CATSEGQHSNQPQHF; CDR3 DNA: TGTGCCACCAGTGAAGGACAGCATAGCAATCAGCCCCAGCATTTT
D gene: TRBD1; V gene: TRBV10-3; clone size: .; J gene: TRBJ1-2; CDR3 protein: CATSSLIGTGDGYTF; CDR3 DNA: TGTGCCACCAGTTCGTTAATCGGGACAGGGGATGGCTACACCTTC
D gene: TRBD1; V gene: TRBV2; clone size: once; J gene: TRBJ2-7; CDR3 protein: CASSRGQRGGEQYF; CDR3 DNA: TGTGCCAGCAGTCGGGGACAGCGAGGGGGCGAGCAGTACTTC
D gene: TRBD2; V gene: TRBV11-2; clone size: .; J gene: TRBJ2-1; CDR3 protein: CASSASTGGNEQFF; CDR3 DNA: TGTGCCAGCAGCGCCTCAACGGGGGGGAATGAGCAGTTCTTC
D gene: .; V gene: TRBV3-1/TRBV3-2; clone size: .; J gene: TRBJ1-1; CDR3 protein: CASSLSDTEAFF; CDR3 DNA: TGTGCCAGCAGCCTTTCTGACACTGAAGCTTTCTTT
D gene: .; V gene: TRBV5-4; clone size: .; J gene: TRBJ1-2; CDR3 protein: CASSSRDTRNYGYTF; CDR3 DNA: TGTGCCAGCAGCTCGAGGGACACGAGAAACTATGGCTACACCTTC
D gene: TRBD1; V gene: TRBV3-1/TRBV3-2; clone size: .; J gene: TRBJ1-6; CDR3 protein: CASSQGLMTGADSPLHF; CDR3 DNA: TGTGCCAGCAGCCAAGGGTTAATGACAGGGGCGGACTCACCCCTCCACTTT
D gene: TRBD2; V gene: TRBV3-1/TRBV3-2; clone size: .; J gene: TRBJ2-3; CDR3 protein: CASSDTSGDIDTQYF; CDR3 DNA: TGTGCCAGCAGCGATACTAGCGGGGACATAGATACGCAGTATTTT
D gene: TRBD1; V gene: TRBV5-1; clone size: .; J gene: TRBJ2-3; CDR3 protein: CASIGRGSTDTQYF; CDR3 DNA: TGCGCCAGCATAGGCAGGGGGAGCACAGATACGCAGTATTTT
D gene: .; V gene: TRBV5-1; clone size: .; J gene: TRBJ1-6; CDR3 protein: CASSLGGYNSPLHF; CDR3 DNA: TGCGCCAGCAGCCTGGGAGGGTATAATTCACCCCTCCACTTT
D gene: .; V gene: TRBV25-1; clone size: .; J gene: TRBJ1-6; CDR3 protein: CASKRTDGSPLHF; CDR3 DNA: TGTGCCAGCAAAAGGACAGACGGTTCACCCCTCCACTTT
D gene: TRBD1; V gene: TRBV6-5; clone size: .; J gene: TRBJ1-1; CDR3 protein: CASSPPQGKAFF; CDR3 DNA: TGTGCCAGCAGTCCCCCACAGGGGAAAGCTTTCTTT
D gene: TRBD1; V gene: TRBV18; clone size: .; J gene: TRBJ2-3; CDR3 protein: CASSKDRGRTDTQYF; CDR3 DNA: TGTGCCAGCTCAAAAGACAGGGGGCGAACAGATACGCAGTATTTT
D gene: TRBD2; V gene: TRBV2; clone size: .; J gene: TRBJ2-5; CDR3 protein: CASSTSGEETQYF; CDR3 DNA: TGTGCCAGCAGCACTAGCGGGGAAGAGACCCAGTACTTC
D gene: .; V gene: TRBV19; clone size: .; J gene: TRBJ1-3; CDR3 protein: CASSTRPPSSGNTIYF; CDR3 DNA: TGTGCCAGTAGTACCCGCCCTCCTAGCTCTGGAAACACCATATATTTT
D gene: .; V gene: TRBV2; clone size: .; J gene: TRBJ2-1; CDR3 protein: CASSLSRDINEQFF; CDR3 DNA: TGTGCCAGCAGCCTGAGCCGGGACATCAATGAGCAGTTCTTC
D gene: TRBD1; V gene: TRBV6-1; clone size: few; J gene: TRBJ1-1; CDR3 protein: CASSDRDRGVAFF; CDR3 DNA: TGTGCCAGCAGTGATCGGGACAGGGGTGTCGCTTTCTTT
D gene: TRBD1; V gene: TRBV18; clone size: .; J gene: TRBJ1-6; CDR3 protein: CASSETGRNSPLHF; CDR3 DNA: TGTGCCAGCTCTGAGACAGGGAGGAATTCACCCCTCCACTTT
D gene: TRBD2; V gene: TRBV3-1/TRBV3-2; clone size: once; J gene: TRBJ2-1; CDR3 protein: CASSHLGGTSLSEQFF; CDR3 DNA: TGTGCCAGCAGCCATCTGGGCGGGACTAGCCTTTCCGAGCAGTTCTTC
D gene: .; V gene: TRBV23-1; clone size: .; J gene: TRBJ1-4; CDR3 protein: CASSHMEGIGDEKLFF; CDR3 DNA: TGCGCCAGCAGTCACATGGAGGGGATAGGAGATGAAAAACTGTTTTTT
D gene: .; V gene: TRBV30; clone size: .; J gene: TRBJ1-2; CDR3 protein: CAWSVQVDGYTF; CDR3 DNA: TGTGCCTGGAGTGTACAGGTTGATGGCTACACCTTC
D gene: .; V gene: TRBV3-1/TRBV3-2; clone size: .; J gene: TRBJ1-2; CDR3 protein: CASSLSTGQSNYGYTF; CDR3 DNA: TGCGCCAGCAGCCTTTCTACCGGACAGAGCAACTATGGCTACACCTTC
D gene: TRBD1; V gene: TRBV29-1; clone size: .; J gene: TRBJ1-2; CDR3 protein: CSVLTGTNYGYTF; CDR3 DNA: TGCAGCGTTCTGACAGGGACTAACTATGGCTACACCTTC
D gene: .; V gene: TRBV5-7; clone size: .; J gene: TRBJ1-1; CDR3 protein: CASSPGKGTEAFF; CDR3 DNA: TGTGCCAGCAGCCCAGGGAAGGGGACTGAAGCTTTCTTT
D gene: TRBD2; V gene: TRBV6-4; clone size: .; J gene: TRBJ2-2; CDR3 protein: CASSDSSGGDANTGELFF; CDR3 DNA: TGTGCCAGCAGTGACTCTAGCGGGGGGGACGCGAACACCGGGGAGCTGTTTTTT
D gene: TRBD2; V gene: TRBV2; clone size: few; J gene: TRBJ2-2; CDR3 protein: CASQRGDTGELFF; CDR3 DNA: TGTGCCAGCCAGCGGGGCGATACCGGGGAGCTGTTTTTT
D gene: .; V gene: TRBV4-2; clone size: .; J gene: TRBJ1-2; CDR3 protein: CASSQAPADRAGYGYTF; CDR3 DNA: TGTGCCAGCAGCCAAGCCCCAGCGGATCGGGCGGGCTATGGCTACACCTTC
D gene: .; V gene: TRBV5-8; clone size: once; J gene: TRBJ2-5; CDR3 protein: CASSFRETQYF; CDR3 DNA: TGTGCCAGCAGCTTTCGGGAGACCCAGTACTTC
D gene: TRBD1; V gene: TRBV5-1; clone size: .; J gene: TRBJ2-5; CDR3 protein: CASSASGTGGETQYF; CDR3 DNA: TGCGCCAGCAGTGCCTCCGGGACAGGAGGGGAGACCCAGTACTTC
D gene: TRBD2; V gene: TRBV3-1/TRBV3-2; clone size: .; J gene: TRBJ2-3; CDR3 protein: CASSQATTSGGIQQYF; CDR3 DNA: TGTGCCAGCAGCCAAGCGACGACTAGCGGGGGGATTCAGCAGTATTTT
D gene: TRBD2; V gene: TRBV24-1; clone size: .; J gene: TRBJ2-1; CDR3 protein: CATSGLAGYNEQFF; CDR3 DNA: TGTGCCACCAGCGGTTTAGCGGGGTACAATGAGCAGTTCTTC
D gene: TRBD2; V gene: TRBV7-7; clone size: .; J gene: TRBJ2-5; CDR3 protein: CASSPGPGGTQYF; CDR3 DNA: TGTGCCAGCAGCCCCGGTCCGGGAGGGACCCAGTACTTC
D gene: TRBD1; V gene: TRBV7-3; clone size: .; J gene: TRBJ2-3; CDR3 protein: CASSPGTGGPDTQYF; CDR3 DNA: TGTGCCAGCAGCCCAGGGACAGGGGGCCCAGATACGCAGTATTTT
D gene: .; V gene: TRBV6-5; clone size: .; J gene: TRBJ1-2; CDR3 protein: CASDWRGANYGYTF; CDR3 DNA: TGTGCCAGCGACTGGAGGGGCGCTAACTATGGCTACACCTTC
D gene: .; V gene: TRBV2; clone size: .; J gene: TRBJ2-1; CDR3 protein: CASSPTLYNEQFF; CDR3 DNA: TGTGCCAGCAGCCCGACTCTATACAATGAGCAGTTCTTC
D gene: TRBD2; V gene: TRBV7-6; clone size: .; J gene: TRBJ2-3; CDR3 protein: CASSFLAGGTDTQYF; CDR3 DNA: TGTGCCAGCAGCTTTCTGGCGGGGGGGACAGATACGCAGTATTTT
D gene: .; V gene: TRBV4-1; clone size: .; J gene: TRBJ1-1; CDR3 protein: CASSLLDGDEAFF; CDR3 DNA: TGCGCCAGCAGCCTCCTTGACGGGGATGAAGCTTTCTTT
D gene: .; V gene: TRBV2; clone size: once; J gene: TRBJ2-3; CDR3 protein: CASNRIMSGTDTQYF; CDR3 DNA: TGTGCCAGCAATCGAATTATGAGTGGCACAGATACGCAGTATTTT
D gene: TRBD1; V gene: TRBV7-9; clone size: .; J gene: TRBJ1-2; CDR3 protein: CASGDEGALDGYTF; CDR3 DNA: TGTGCCAGCGGGGACGAGGGGGCTCTGGATGGCTACACCTTC
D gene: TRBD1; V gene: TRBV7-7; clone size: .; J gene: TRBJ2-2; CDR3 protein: CASSPYRGADTGELFF; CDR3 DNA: TGTGCCAGCAGCCCCTACAGGGGGGCTGACACCGGGGAGCTGTTTTTT
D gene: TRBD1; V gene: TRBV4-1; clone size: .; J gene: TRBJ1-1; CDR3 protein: CASSPDRGLNTEAFF; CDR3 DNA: TGCGCCAGCAGCCCCGACAGGGGACTGAACACTGAAGCTTTCTTT
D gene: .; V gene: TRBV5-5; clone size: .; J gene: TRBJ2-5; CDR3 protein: CASSLGQFQETQYF; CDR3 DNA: TGTGCCAGCAGCCTTGGACAGTTCCAAGAGACCCAGTACTTC
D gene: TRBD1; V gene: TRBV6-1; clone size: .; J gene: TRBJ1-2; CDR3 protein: CASSEGAGGLVGYTF; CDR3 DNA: TGTGCCAGCAGTGAAGGGGCAGGGGGCTTAGTTGGCTACACCTTC
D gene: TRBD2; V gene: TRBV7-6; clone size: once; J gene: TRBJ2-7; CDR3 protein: CASSLGSFSGDEQYF; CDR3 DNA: TGTGCCAGCAGCTTAGGATCTTTTAGCGGGGACGAGCAGTACTTC
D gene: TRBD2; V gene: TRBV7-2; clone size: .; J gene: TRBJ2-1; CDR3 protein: CASSPRLAGGPRYNEQFF; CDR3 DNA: TGTGCCAGCAGCCCTAGACTAGCGGGGGGGCCCCGCTACAATGAGCAGTTCTTC
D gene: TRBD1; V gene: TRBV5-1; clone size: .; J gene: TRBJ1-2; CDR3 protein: CASSLGSWDRASYGYTF; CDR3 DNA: TGCGCCAGCAGCTTAGGTTCTTGGGACAGGGCCTCCTATGGCTACACCTTC
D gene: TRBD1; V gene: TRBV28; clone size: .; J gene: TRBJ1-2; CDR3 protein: CASSSGTGQYGYTF; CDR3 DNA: TGTGCCAGCAGTTCAGGGACAGGGCAATATGGCTACACCTTC
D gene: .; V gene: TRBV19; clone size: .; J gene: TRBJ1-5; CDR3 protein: CASNGQNHPQHF; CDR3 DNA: TGTGCCAGTAATGGACAGAACCATCCCCAGCATTTT
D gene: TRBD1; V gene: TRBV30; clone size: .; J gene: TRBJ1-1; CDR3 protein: CAWSPGTGGTEAFF; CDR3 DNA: TGTGCCTGGAGTCCCGGGACAGGGGGCACTGAAGCTTTCTTT
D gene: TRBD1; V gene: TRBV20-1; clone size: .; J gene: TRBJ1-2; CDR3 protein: CSASHDRVAYGYTF; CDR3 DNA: TGCAGTGCTAGTCATGACAGGGTAGCCTATGGCTACACCTTC
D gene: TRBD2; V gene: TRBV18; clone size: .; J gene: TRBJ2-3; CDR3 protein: CASSKTRTSGGLSTDTQYF; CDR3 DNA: TGTGCCAGCTCAAAGACAAGGACTAGCGGGGGCTTAAGCACAGATACGCAGTATTTT
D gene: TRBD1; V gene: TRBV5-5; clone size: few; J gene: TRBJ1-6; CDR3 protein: CASSQDRDPYNSPLHF; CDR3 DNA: TGTGCCAGCAGCCAAGACAGGGACCCCTATAATTCACCCCTCCACTTT